These 16 T cell receptor beta chains were all obtained from the same sample, sequenced in a study of shared clonotypes between healthy human individuals. Repertoires were generated with immunoSEQ multiplex PCR, while TCRdb's copy carries only in-frame clones and drops some. The table lists a few hundred thousand clones, approximately 97% of them singletons, with roughly 0.055% in the top ten. What was sequenced was naive CD4+ T cells sorted from blood. Subset defined: CD45RA+ positively selected. These receptors all stem from a woman aged 30 to 39 in good health.

The genes are TRBV9 and TRBJ1-2; tentatively, D is TRBD1 (5 bases). The CDR3 has 14 residues. Germline V gene data show CDR1 as SGDLS and CDR2 as YYNGEE. Trimming took off 0 bases at V and 8 bases at J, with 14 bases between the two ends. The CDR3 loop is CASSVDLTGPGYTF. The DNA for the CDR3 is TGTGCCAGCAGCGTAGACCTGACGGGGCCGGGCTACACCTTC.

The genes are TRBV6-6 and TRBJ1-1; D gene unclear. The CDR3 length is 12 residues. The germline gives CDR1 MNHNY, CDR2 SVGAGI (reference sequence). V was cut by 11 bases and J by 4 bases, with 14 bases left in between. CDR3 sequence: CASEGIFTEAFF. In DNA, the CDR3 is TGTGCCTCGGAGGGCATTTTCACTGAAGCTTTCTTT.

The J gene is TRBJ2-1, the V gene TRBV2, with TRBD2 matching 10 bases. Looked up from germline, CDR1 is SNHLY and CDR2 is FYNNEI. The CDR3 length is 15 residues. J was trimmed by 6 bases and V by 4 bases; bases with no gene match: 6. The CDR3 DNA follows: TGTGCCAGCAGTGCACGGACTAGCGGACTCAATGAGCAGTTCTTC. Its protein product is CASSARTSGLNEQFF.

The V gene is TRBV5-1, the J gene TRBJ2-3, with 9 bases lining up with TRBD2. Trimming cost V 0 bases and J 4 bases; bases outside gene matches: 9. The CDR3 is made up of 17 amino acids. Per the germline V gene, CDR1 is SGHRS and CDR2 is YFSETQ. This CDR3 is CASSLALTSGPPDTQYF. Here the CDR3 DNA reads TGCGCCAGCAGCTTGGCCCTGACTAGCGGCCCTCCAGATACGCAGTATTTT.

The chain employs TRBV15 and TRBJ1-2; D not certain. Between the trimmed V and J ends, which lost 0 bases and 3 bases, there was a span of 11 bases. Germline V gene lookup returns CDR1 LNHNV and CDR2 YYDKDF (reference sequence). The CDR3 sequence is 15 residues long. CDR3 residues: CATSRDPATDYGYTF. CDR3 bases: TGTGCCACCAGCAGAGATCCGGCGACCGACTATGGCTACACCTTC.

The rearrangement joins TRBV28 to TRBJ2-7, with 10 bases aligning to TRBD1. This CDR3 region has 16 residues. Unmatched junction bases numbered 11, after V lost 5 bases and J lost 4 bases. Germline V gene sequence: CDR1 MDHEN, CDR2 SYDVKM. The CDR3 sequence: CASSPPGQGVYYEQYF. CDR3 DNA: TGTGCCAGCAGTCCCCCCGGACAGGGGGTATATTACGAGCAGTACTTC. The whole variable domain, filled in from reference TRBV28 and TRBJ2-7, reads DVKVTQSSRYLVKRTGEKVFLECVQDMDHENMFWYRQDPGLGLRLIYFSYDVKMKEKGDIPEGYSVSREKKERFSLILESASTNQTSMYLCASSPPGQGVYYEQYFGPGTRLTVT.

The chain recombines TRBV4-2 with TRBJ2-1; 16 bases map to TRBD2. The germline V gene has CDR1 LGHNA and CDR2 YNFKEQ. The CDR3 length is 18 residues. The V and J ends lost 3 bases and 9 bases, in that order; junction bases with no gene match: 11. The CDR3 here is CASSQLSGTSGRAVEQFF. CDR3 coding DNA: TGTGCCAGCAGCCAGCTCTCAGGGACTAGCGGGAGGGCCGTTGAGCAGTTCTTC.

The chain joins TRBV19 to TRBJ1-5; tentative D call: TRBD1 (5 bases). Germline V gives CDR1 LNHDA, CDR2 SQIVND (reference sequence). V shed 4 bases and J shed 2 bases, with 12 bases lying between them. The CDR3 length is 15 residues. CDR3 amino acids: CASSSQGSGNQPQHF. CDR3 DNA sequence: TGTGCCAGTAGTAGTCAGGGTTCCGGCAATCAGCCCCAGCATTTT.

The J gene is TRBJ1-5, the V gene TRBV28, with a possible D match to TRBD1 (5 bases). Germline values: CDR1 MDHEN, CDR2 SYDVKM. V lost 3 bases, J lost 5 bases, and 11 bases lay in between. This CDR3 spans 14 amino acids. The CDR3 spells CASSFSEGYQPQHF. CDR3 sequence (DNA): TGTGCCAGCAGTTTCTCAGAGGGGTATCAGCCCCAGCATTTT.

The V and J genes are TRBV28 and TRBJ1-1, with D unclear. The CDR3 is 13 amino acids. Germline V gives CDR1 MDHEN, CDR2 SYDVKM. The V and J ends lost 2 bases and 8 bases respectively, with 12 bases between them. For the CDR3, the DNA is TGTGCCAGCAGTTTAATCGGCAGCGTGGAAGCTTTCTTT. This sequence encodes CASSLIGSVEAFF.

V and J are TRBV10-3 and TRBJ1-2; 9 bases map to TRBD1. V shed 0 bases and J 7 bases; nucleotides not matched to a gene: 0. Germline CDR1 reads ENHRY; CDR2 reads SYGVKD. The CDR3 length is 13 residues. CDR3 in amino acids: CAISESTGGGYTF. As DNA, the CDR3 is TGTGCCATCAGTGAGTCGACAGGGGGTGGCTACACCTTC.

The chain links TRBV7-2 to TRBJ2-1; D call uncertain. Trimming shortened V by 1 base and J by 5 bases, and 12 bases separated the two germline ends. The CDR3 has 15 amino acids. The germline CDR1 and CDR2 sequences are SGHTA and FQGNSA. For the CDR3, the DNA is TGTGCCAGCAGCTTAGTATCCGGCTTAAACAATGAGCAGTTCTTC. Its translation is CASSLVSGLNNEQFF.

The gene calls are TRBV5-4 and TRBJ2-7; unclear D gene. The CDR3 length is 13 residues. Germline lookup yields CDR1 SGHNT and CDR2 YYREEE (reference sequence). Deletions cut 2 bases from V and 3 bases from J, with 9 bases between. This CDR3 is CASSLNTVYEQYF. For the CDR3, the DNA is TGTGCCAGCAGCTTAAACACAGTCTACGAGCAGTACTTC.

The V call is TRBV10-2, the J call TRBJ1-1, with 7 positions matching TRBD1. Per germline, CDR1 WSHSY and CDR2 SAAADI. Trimming cost V 3 bases and J 3 bases; bases outside gene matches: 7. The CDR3 contains 15 residues. CDR3 loop: CASSDTQGEDTEAFF. The CDR3 bases are TGCGCCAGCAGTGATACTCAGGGGGAAGACACTGAAGCTTTCTTT.

This sequence joins TRBV5-1 and TRBJ2-1, with 7 bases matching TRBD2. The CDR3 spans 19 residues. V shed 0 bases and J 3 bases; nucleotides not matched to a gene: 15. Germline lookup yields CDR1 SGHRS and CDR2 YFSETQ. As DNA, the CDR3 is TGCGCCAGCAGCTTGGTAACCGCGCGGGGGTTCCCGCTCTACAATGAGCAGTTCTTC. Its protein product is CASSLVTARGFPLYNEQFF.

The V gene is TRBV10-2, the J gene TRBJ1-5; D is perhaps TRBD1 (5 bases). The CDR3 runs 15 residues. CDR1 WSHSY and CDR2 SAAADI come from the germline V gene. V lost 4 bases to trimming and J lost 0 bases, with 10 bases between them. The CDR3: CASSVEGSSNQPQHF. CDR3 in DNA: TGCGCCAGCAGTGTTGAGGGGAGTAGCAATCAGCCCCAGCATTTT.